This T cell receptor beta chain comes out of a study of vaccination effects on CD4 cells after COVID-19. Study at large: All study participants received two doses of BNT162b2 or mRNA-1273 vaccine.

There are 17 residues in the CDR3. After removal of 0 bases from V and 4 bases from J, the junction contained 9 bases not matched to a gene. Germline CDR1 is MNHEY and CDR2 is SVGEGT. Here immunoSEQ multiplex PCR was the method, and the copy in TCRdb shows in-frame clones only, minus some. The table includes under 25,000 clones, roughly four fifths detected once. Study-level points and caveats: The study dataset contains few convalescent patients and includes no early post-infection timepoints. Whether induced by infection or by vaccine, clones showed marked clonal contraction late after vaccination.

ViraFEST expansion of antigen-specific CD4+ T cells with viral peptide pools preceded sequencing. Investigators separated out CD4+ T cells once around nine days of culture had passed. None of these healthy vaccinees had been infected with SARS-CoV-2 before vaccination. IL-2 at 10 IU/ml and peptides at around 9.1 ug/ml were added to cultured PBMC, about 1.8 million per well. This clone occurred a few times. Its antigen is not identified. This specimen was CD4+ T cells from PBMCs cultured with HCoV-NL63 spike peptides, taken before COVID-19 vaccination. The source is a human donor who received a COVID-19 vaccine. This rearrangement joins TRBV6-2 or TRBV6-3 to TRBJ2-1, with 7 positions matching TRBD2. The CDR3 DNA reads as TGTGCCAGCAGTTACTCGCCGCCAGAGGGACTATACAATGAGCAGTTCTTC. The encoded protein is CASSYSPPEGLYNEQFF.